This TCR beta chain was profiled in a study of blood T cell repertoires in COVID-19. Study as a whole: Sites across the United States, Italy and Spain contributed samples from acute and convalescent COVID-19.

Only in-frame clones appear in the TCRdb table, and some are missing; sequencing was by immunoSEQ multiplex PCR. This table has 160,000 or so clones, around 85% appearing once. The CDR3 is 13 residues long. The germline V gene has CDR1 SGHRS and CDR2 YFSETQ. Trimming cost V 0 bases and J 9 bases, with 12 bases left between them. The source of this sequence is a woman between 65 and 79 years old with acute or convalescent COVID-19. The sample was peripheral blood. The genes are TRBV5-1 and TRBJ1-2; D is possibly TRBD1 (5 bases). The CDR3: CASSLAQGERYTF. Written as DNA, the CDR3 is TGCGCCAGCAGCTTGGCCCAGGGTGAGCGCTACACCTTC.